The present entry profiles one T cell receptor (beta chain) with its context. These data belong to a study of technical replicates of blood from a few donors. The assay was immunoSEQ multiplex PCR, and TCRdb's table has in-frame clones only and misses some. The sample contains more than 55,000 clones, about 90% of which appear only once. Germline-derived CDR1 and CDR2 are SGHNT and YYREEE (reference sequence). Losses at the gene ends were 0 bases for V and 3 bases for J; bases not matched to a gene: 5. This CDR3 is built from 15 residues. Sequenced material: T cells isolated from PBMCs. The genes are TRBV5-4 and TRBJ2-7; TRBD1 matches at 8 bases. This clonotype was sampled from a human donor in good health. The CDR3 bases are TGTGCCAGCAGCTTGGGTACAGGGGGGAACTACGAGCAGTACTTC. This translates into CASSLGTGGNYEQYF.